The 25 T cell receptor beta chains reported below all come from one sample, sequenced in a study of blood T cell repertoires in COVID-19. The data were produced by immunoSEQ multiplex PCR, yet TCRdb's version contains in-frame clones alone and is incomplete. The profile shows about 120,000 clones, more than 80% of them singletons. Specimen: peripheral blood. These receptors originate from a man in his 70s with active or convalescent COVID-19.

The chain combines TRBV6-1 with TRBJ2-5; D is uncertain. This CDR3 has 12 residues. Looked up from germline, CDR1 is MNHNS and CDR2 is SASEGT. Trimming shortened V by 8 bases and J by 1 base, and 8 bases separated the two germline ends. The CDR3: CASQAAQETQYF. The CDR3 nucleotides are TGTGCCAGCCAGGCAGCCCAAGAGACCCAGTACTTC.

The CDR3 loop is CASSPQGAISPLHF. The DNA for the CDR3 is TGTGCCAGCAGCCCACAGGGGGCGATTTCACCCCTCCACTTT. The chain uses TRBV14 and TRBJ1-6; 9 nucleotides agree with TRBD1. Germline CDR1 SGHDN, CDR2 FVKESK. The V gene end was trimmed by 4 bases and the J gene end by 9 bases; junction bases not matched to a gene: 4. This CDR3 region has 14 residues.

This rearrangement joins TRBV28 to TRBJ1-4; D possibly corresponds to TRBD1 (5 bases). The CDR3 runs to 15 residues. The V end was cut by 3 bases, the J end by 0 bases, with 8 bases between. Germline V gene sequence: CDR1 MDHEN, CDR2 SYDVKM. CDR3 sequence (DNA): TGTGCCAGCAGTTTGTCAGGGACAACTAATGAAAAACTGTTTTTT. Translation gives CASSLSGTTNEKLFF. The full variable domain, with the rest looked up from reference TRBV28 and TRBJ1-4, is DVKVTQSSRYLVKRTGEKVFLECVQDMDHENMFWYRQDPGLGLRLIYFSYDVKMKEKGDIPEGYSVSREKKERFSLILESASTNQTSMYLCASSLSGTTNEKLFFGSGTQLSVL.

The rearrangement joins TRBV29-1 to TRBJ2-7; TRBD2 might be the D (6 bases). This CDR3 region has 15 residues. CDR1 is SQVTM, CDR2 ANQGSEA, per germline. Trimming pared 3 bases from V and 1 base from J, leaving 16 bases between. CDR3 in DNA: TGCAGCGTTGAGAAGGGACTTCCGGGGTCCTACGAGCAGTACTTC. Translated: CSVEKGLPGSYEQYF.

CDR3 protein: CASSLSSGTGYGYTF. Here the CDR3 DNA reads TGTGCCAGCAGTTTATCCTCCGGGACAGGGTATGGCTACACCTTC. This chain uses TRBV27 with TRBJ1-2, with 9 bases identical to TRBD1. Germline V gene data show CDR1 as MNHEY and CDR2 as SMNVEV (reference sequence). V lost 0 bases to trimming and J lost 5 bases; unmatched junction nucleotides: 4. This CDR3 comprises 15 residues.

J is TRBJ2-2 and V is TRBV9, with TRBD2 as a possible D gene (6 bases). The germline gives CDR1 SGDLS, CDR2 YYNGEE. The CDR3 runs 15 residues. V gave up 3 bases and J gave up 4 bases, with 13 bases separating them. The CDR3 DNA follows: TGTGCCAGCAGCGGAACTAGCTCGGGCACCGGGGAGCTGTTTTTT. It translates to CASSGTSSGTGELFF.

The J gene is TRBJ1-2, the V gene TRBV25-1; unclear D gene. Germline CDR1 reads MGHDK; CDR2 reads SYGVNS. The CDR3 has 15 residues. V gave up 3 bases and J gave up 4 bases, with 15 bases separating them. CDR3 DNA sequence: TGTGCCAGCAGTGACGCCTCATTGGCCCCCTATGGCTACACCTTC. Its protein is CASSDASLAPYGYTF.

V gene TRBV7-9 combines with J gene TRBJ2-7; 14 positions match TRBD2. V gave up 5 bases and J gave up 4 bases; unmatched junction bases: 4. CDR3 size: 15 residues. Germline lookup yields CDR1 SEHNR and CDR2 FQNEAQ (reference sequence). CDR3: CASSPRTSGRYEQYF. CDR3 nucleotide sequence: TGTGCCAGCAGCCCCCGGACTAGCGGGAGGTACGAGCAGTACTTC.

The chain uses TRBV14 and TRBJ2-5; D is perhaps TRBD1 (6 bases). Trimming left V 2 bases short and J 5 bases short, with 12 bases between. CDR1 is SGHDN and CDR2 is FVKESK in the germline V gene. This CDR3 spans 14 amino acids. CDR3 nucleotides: TGTGCCAGCAGCCAATCCTGGGGGCGGGAGACCCAGTACTTC. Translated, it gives CASSQSWGRETQYF.

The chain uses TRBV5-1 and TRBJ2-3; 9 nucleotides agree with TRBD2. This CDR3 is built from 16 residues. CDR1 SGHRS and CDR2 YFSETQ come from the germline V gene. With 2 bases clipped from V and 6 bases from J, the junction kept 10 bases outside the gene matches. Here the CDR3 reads CASSFNPAGGFDTQYF. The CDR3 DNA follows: TGCGCCAGCAGCTTCAACCCAGCGGGAGGATTTGATACGCAGTATTTT. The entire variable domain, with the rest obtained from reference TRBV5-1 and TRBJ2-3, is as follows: KAGVTQTPRYLIKTRGQQVTLSCSPISGHRSVSWYQQTPGQGLQFLFEYFSETQRNKGNFPGRFSGRQFSNSRSEMNVSTLELGDSALYLCASSFNPAGGFDTQYFGPGTRLTVL.

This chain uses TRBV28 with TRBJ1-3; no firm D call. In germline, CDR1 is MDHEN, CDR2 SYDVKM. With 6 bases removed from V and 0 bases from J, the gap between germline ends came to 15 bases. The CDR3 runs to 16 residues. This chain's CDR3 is CASRAAASSSGNTIYF. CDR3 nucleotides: TGTGCCAGCAGGGCCGCAGCGAGCAGCTCTGGAAACACCATATATTTT.

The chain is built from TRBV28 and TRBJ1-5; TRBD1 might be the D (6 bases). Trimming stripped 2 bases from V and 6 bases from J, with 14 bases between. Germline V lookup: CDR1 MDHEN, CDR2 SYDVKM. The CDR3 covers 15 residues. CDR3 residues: CASSLRKQGVQPQHF. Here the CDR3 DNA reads TGTGCCAGCAGTTTACGCAAACAGGGCGTTCAGCCCCAGCATTTT. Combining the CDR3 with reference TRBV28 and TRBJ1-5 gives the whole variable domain DVKVTQSSRYLVKRTGEKVFLECVQDMDHENMFWYRQDPGLGLRLIYFSYDVKMKEKGDIPEGYSVSREKKERFSLILESASTNQTSMYLCASSLRKQGVQPQHFGDGTRLSIL.

The CDR3 DNA reads as TGCGCCAGCGGACAGGAAGTCACAGATACGCAGTATTTT. Protein product: CASGQEVTDTQYF. The chain has TRBV5-1 and TRBJ2-3; TRBD1 aligns across 7 bases. The CDR3 is 13 amino acids. In germline, CDR1 is SGHRS, CDR2 YFSETQ. The V and J ends lost 7 bases and 2 bases, in that order; junction bases with no gene match: 4.

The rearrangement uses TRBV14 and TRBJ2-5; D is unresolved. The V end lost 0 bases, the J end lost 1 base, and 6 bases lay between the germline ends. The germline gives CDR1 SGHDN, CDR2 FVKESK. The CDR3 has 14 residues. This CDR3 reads CASSQDTIQETQYF. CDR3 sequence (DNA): TGTGCCAGCAGCCAAGATACAATCCAAGAGACCCAGTACTTC.

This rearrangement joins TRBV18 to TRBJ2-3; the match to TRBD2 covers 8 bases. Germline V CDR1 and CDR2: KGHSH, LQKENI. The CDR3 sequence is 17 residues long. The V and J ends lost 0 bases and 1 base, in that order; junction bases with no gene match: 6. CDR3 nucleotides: TGTGCCAGCTCACCACCTAGCGGGACCGACGGCACAGATACGCAGTATTTT. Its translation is CASSPPSGTDGTDTQYF.

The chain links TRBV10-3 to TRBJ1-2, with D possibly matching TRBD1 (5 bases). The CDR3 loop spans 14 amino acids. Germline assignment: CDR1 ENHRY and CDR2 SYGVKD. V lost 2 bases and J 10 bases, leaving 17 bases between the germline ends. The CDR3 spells CAISERGTALSYTF. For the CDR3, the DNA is TGTGCCATCAGTGAGAGGGGAACAGCGCTATCCTACACCTTC.

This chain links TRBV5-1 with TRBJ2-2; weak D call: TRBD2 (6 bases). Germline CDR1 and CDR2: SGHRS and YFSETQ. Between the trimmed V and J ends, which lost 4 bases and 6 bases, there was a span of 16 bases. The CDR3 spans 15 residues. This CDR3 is CASSLDGGRAGELFF. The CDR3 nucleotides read TGCGCCAGCAGCCTTGACGGGGGTAGAGCCGGGGAGCTGTTTTTT. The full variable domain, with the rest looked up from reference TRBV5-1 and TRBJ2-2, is KAGVTQTPRYLIKTRGQQVTLSCSPISGHRSVSWYQQTPGQGLQFLFEYFSETQRNKGNFPGRFSGRQFSNSRSEMNVSTLELGDSALYLCASSLDGGRAGELFFGEGSRLTVL.

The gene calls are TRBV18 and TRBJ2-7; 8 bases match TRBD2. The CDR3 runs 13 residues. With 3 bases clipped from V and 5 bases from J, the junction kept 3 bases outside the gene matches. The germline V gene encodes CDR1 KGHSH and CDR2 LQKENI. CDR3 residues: CASSPGLDNEQYF. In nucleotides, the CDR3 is TGTGCCAGCTCACCGGGACTAGATAACGAGCAGTACTTC.

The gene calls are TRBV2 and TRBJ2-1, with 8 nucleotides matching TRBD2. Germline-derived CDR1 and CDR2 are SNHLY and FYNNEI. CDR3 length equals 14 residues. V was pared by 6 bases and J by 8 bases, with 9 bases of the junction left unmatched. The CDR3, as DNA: TGTGCCAGCAGGCCGGGACTAGGGGCGGATGAGCAGTTCTTC. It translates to CASRPGLGADEQFF.

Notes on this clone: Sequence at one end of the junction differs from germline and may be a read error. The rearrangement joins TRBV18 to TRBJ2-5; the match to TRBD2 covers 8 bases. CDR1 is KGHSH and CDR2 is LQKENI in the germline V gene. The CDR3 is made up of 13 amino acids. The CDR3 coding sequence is TGTGCCACCTCACGGGGGGGAGGCGAGACCCAGTACTTC. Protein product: CATSRGGGETQYF.

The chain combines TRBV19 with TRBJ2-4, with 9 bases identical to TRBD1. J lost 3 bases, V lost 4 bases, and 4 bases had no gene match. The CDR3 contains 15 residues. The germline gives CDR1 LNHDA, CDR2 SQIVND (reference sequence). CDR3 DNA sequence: TGTGCCAGTAGTACCGGACAGGGGATCAAAAACATTCAGTACTTC. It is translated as CASSTGQGIKNIQYF.

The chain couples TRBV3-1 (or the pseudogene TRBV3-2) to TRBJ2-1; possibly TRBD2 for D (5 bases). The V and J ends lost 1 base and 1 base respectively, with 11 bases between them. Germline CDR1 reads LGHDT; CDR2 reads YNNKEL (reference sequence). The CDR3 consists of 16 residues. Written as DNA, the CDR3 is TGTGCCAGCAGCCAAGGTGGGCCGGGGTCCTACAATGAGCAGTTCTTC. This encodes CASSQGGPGSYNEQFF.

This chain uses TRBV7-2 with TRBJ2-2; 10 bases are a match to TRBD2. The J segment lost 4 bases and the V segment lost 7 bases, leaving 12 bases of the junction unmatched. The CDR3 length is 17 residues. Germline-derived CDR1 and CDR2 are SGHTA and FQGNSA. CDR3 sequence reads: CASTLGARTSGTGELFF. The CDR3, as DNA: TGTGCCAGCACCCTGGGTGCGCGGACTAGCGGCACCGGGGAGCTGTTTTTT.

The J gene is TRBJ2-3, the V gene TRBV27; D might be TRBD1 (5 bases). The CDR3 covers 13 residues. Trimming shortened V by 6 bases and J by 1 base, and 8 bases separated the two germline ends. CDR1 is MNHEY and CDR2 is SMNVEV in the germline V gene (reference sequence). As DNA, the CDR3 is TGTGCCAGCAGCCAGGGTCGCACAGATACGCAGTATTTT. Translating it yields CASSQGRTDTQYF.

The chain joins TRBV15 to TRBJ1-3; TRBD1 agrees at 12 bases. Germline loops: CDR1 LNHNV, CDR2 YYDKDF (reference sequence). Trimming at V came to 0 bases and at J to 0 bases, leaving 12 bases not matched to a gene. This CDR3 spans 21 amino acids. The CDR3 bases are TGTGCCACCAGCAGAGAGTGGGCAGGGACAGGGGGCTTTGTCTCTGGAAACACCATATATTTT. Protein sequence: CATSREWAGTGGFVSGNTIYF. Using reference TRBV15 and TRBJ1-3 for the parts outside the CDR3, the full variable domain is DAMVIQNPRYQVTQFGKPVTLSCSQTLNHNVMYWYQQKSSQAPKLLFHYYDKDFNNEADTPDNFQSRRPNTSFCFLDIRSPGLGDTAMYLCATSREWAGTGGFVSGNTIYFGEGSWLTVV.